The present TCR beta chain was sequenced within a study of CD8 T cells in ankylosing spondylitis. The study, taken as a whole, reports: Seemingly distinctive of ankylosing spondylitis blood was a TCR beta motif formed by eight highly homologous variants.

Germline V gene data show CDR1 as MNHNY and CDR2 as SVGAGI (reference sequence). Trimming removed 11 bases from V and 6 bases from J, with 17 bases in between. The CDR3 is made up of 13 amino acids. TCRdb re-called the 5' RACE reads with MiXCR, one entry per CDR3 protein. This sample has under 450,000 distinct CDR3 sequences, with more than 15% found just once. As to this clonotype: Its target is not known.

The receptor comes from a male donor with ankylosing spondylitis. This sequence joins TRBV6-6 and TRBJ1-5; the D is unclear. The specimen was blood, either unsorted or a sorted T cell fraction (not recorded which). The CDR3 loop is CASTSSLSQPQHF. CDR3 bases: TGTGCCTCGACGAGTTCTTTGAGTCAGCCCCAGCATTTT.